This T cell receptor (beta chain) was sequenced in a study of T cell responses to AZD1222 COVID-19 vaccine. Per the germline V gene, CDR1 is SQVTM and CDR2 is ANQGSEA. After removal of 6 bases from V and 8 bases from J, the junction contained 9 bases not matched to a gene. The CDR3 has 14 residues. Profiling relied on immunoSEQ multiplex PCR, and the TCRdb table lists in-frame clones only, not all of them. The data show roughly 150,000 clones, with 89% seen just once and 5.1% held by the top ten. This sequence originates from an adult in good health. This chain uses TRBV29-1 with TRBJ2-7; 14 nucleotides agree with TRBD2. Sequences were derived from peripheral blood, sampled on day 0 of AZD1222 vaccination. CDR3 amino acids: CSVTPGTSGSQQYF. The CDR3 bases are TGCAGCGTCACTCCCGGGACTAGCGGGAGTCAGCAGTACTTC.